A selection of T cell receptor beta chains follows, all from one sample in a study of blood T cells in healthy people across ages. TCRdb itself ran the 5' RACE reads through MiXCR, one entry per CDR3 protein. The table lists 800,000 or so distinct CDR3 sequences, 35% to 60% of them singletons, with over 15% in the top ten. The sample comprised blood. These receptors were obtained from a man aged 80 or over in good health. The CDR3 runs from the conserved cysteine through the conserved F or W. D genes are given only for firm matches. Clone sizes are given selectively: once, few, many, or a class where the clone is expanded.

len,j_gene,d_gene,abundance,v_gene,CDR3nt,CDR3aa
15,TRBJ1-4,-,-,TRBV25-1,TGTGCCAGCAGTGATAAGGGTGCGGCTAATGAAAAACTGTTTTTT,CASSDKGAANEKLFF
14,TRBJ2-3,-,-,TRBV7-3,TGTGCCAGCGGCCGGACGAGCGGCACAGATACGCAGTATTTT,CASGRTSGTDTQYF
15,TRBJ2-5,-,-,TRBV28,TGTGCCAGCAGTTTTTTCACAGAATTGGGAAGACGGCAGTACTTC,CASSFFTELGRRQYF
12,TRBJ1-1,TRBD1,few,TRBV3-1,TGTGCCAGCAGCCCGTCCGGGACAGAGACTTTCTTT,CASSPSGTETFF
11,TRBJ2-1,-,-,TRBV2,TGTGCCAGCAGTGTCGGCGGGGTGCAGTTCTTC,CASSVGGVQFF
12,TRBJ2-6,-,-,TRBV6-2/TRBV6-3,TGTGCCATCTCCTCTGGGGCCAACGTCCTGACTTTC,CAISSGANVLTF
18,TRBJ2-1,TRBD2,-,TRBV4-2,TGTGCCAGCAGCCACCTCCTCCGGGGGGGCCTTTCCTACAATGAGCAGTTCTTC,CASSHLLRGGLSYNEQFF
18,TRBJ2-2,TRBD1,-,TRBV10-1,TGCGCCAGCAGTGAGTCGAAATTCGGACAGGGGTCCACCGGGGAGCTGTTTTTT,CASSESKFGQGSTGELFF
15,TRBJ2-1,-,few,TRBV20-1,TGCAGTGCTAGGCCCCTGGCTAGCGTCCACAATGAGCAGTTCTTC,CSARPLASVHNEQFF
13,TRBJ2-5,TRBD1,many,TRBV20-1,TGCAGTGCTAGGGGAGACAGGGACCGGACCCAGTACTTC,CSARGDRDRTQYF
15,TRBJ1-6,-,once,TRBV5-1,TGCGCCAGCAGCCCGCGGGAAGGGGGGCGTTCACCCCTCCACTTT,CASSPREGGRSPLHF
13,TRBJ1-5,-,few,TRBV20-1,TGCAGTGCTAGTTTGGGTAGGGATCAGCCCCAGCATTTT,CSASLGRDQPQHF
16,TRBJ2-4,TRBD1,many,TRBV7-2,TGTGCCAGCAGCCTTATCAACAGGGGGTCTCAAAACATTCAGTACTTC,CASSLINRGSQNIQYF
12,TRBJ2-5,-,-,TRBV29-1,TGCAGCGTTGAGTGGGGATCAGAGGAGCAGTACTTC,CSVEWGSEEQYF
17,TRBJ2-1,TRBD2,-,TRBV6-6,TGTGCCAGCAGTTACTCGAGCACTAGCGGAGTATACAATGAGCAGTTCTTC,CASSYSSTSGVYNEQFF
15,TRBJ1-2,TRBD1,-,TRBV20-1,TGCAGTGTCCGGGACAGGGGTCTCGAGGACTATGGCTACACCTTC,CSVRDRGLEDYGYTF
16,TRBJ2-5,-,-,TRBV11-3,TGTGCCAGCAGCTTACTCCGTTTGGGGGGCGAAGAGACCCAGTACTTC,CASSLLRLGGEETQYF
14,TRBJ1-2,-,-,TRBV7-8,TGTGCCAGCAGCTTATCCCAGGGGTACTATGGCTACACCTTC,CASSLSQGYYGYTF
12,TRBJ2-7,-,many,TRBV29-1,TGCAGCGTTGAAGCGGGGGTATCCGAGCAGTACTTC,CSVEAGVSEQYF
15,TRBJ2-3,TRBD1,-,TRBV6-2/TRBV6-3,TGTGCCAGCAGTCTATGGGACAGGAGCACAGATACGCAGTATTTT,CASSLWDRSTDTQYF
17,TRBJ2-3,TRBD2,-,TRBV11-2,TGTGCCAGCAGCCCAGTAGTAGCGGGAACCCTCACAGATACGCAGTATTTT,CASSPVVAGTLTDTQYF
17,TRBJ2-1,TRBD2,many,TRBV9,TGTGCCAGCAGCGTATCCTTGGGAGGGGCTTCCTACAATGAGCAGTTCTTC,CASSVSLGGASYNEQFF
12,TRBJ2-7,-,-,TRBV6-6,TGTGCCAGCAGCCCCGACGAGTACGAGCAGTACTTC,CASSPDEYEQYF
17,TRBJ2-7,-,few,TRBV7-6,TGTGCCAGCAGCTTAGCGCTAGTCCAGCAGAGCTCCTACGAGCAGTACTTC,CASSLALVQQSSYEQYF
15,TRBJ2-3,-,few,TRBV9,TGTGCCAGCAGCGTAGGAGGGAGAACCACAGATACGCAGTATTTT,CASSVGGRTTDTQYF
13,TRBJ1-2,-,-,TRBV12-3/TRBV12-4,TGTGCCAGCAGTTTGACAGAGTTCTCAGGCTACACCTTC,CASSLTEFSGYTF
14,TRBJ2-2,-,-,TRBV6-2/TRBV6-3,TGTGCCAGCAGGCGGGGCACGAAAACCGGGGAGCTGTTTTTT,CASRRGTKTGELFF
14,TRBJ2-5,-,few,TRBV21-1,TGTGCCAGCCCGGGGCAATTGTCTCAAGAGACCCAGTACTTC,CASPGQLSQETQYF
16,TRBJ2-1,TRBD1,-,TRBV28,TGTGCCAGCAGGAACAGGGGGCGAAGCTCCTACAATGAGCAGTTCTTC,CASRNRGRSSYNEQFF
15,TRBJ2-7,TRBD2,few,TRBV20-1,TGCAGTGCTAGAAGGCCCACGGGAGGGAGGGACGAGCAGTACTTC,CSARRPTGGRDEQYF
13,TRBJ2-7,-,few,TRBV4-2,TGTGCCAGCAGCCAAACAGGGTTGGGCGAGCAGTACTTC,CASSQTGLGEQYF
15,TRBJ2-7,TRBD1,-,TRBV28,TGTGCCAGCAGTAATTCCGGGACAGGCCGTGGCGAGCAGTACTTC,CASSNSGTGRGEQYF
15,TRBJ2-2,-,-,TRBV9,TGTGCCAGCAGCGTAGTGGACACTGACACCGGGGAGCTGTTTTTT,CASSVVDTDTGELFF
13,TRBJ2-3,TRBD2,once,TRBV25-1,TGTGCCAGCACCCTATCGGGGGGAGATACGCAGTATTTT,CASTLSGGDTQYF
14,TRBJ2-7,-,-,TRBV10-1,TGCGCCAGCAGTGAAGCTTTGGGGACCTACGAGCAGTACTTC,CASSEALGTYEQYF
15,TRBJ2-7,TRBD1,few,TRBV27,TGTGCCAGCAGTTCGTGGACAGGGGGTTGGAATGAGCAGTACTTC,CASSSWTGGWNEQYF
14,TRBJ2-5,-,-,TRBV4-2,TGTGCCGGCAGCCAGGTCAGGGGGGGAGAGACCCAGTACTTC,CAGSQVRGGETQYF
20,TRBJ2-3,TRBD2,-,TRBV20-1,TGCAGTGCTAGAGATCCTCAAAAGCCCACTAGCGGGAGGGGCACAGATACGCAGTATTTT,CSARDPQKPTSGRGTDTQYF
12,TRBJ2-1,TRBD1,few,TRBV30,TGTGCCTGGACAACAGGGGTCAATGAGCAGTTCTTC,CAWTTGVNEQFF
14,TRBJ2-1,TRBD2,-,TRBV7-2,TGTGCCAGCAGCCCTGGACTAGGACGCTATGAGCAGTTCTTC,CASSPGLGRYEQFF